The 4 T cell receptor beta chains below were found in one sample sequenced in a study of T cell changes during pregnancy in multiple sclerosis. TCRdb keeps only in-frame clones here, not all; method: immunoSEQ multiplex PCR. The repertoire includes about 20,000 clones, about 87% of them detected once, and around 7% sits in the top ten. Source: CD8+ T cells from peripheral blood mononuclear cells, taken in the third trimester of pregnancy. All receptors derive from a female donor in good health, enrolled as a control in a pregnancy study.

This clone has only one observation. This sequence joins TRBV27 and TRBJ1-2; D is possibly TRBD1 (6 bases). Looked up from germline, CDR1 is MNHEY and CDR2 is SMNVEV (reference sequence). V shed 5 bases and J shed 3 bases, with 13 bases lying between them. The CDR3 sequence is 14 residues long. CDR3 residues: CASSPPGGDYGYTF. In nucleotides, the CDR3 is TGTGCCAGCAGTCCCCCGGGGGGCGACTATGGCTACACCTTC.

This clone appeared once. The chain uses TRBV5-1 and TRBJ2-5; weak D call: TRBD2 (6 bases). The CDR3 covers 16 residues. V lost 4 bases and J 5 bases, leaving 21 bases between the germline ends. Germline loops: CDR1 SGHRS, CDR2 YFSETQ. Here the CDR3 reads CASSPPAGLMGETQYF. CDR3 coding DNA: TGCGCCAGCAGCCCTCCGGCCGGACTAATGGGGGAGACCCAGTACTTC.

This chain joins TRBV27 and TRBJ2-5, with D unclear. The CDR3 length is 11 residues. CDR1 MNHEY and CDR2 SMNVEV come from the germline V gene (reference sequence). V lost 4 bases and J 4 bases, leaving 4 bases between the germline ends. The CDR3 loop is CASSSGETQYF. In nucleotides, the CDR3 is TGTGCCAGCAGTTCGGGAGAGACCCAGTACTTC.

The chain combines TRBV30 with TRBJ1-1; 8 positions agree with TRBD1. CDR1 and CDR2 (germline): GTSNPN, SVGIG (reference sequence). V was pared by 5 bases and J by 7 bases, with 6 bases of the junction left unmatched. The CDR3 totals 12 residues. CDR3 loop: CAWRGGQVEAFF. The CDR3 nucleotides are TGTGCCTGGCGAGGGGGACAGGTTGAAGCTTTCTTT.